What follows are 27 T cell receptor beta chains derived from one specimen sequenced in a study of T cells in Graves' hyperthyroidism and ophthalmopathy. Researchers amplified the TCR beta CDR3 regions from RNA transcripts. A set of HTBI primers served as the primers for a first-round RT-PCR of the TCR CDR3. MiXCR was run by TCRdb on the multiplex PCR reads, yielding one entry per CDR3 protein. The data hold 500,000 to 750,000 distinct CDR3 sequences, with approximately 15% observed a single time. Sequenced input: blood. These receptors were obtained from a woman aged 18-29 years with Graves' ophthalmopathy.

This clonotype has a count of ten or more. Here the CDR3 reads CAWTSNTGELFF. The CDR3, as DNA: TGTGCCTGGACCTCGAACACCGGGGAGCTGTTTTTT. J is TRBJ2-2 and V is TRBV30, with D uncertain. V dropped 4 bases and J dropped 0 bases, with 3 bases sitting between them. CDR3 length: 12 residues. Germline V lookup: CDR1 GTSNPN, CDR2 SVGIG (reference sequence).

The V gene is TRBV11-2, the J gene TRBJ2-1; a weak D match, TRBD1 (7 bases). V was pared by 2 bases and J by 5 bases, with 13 bases between. In germline, CDR1 is SGHAT, CDR2 FQNNGV. This CDR3 is 15 amino acids long. CDR3: CASSLPPRGDNEQFF. In nucleotides, the CDR3 is TGTGCCAGCAGCTTACCCCCCAGGGGGGACAATGAGCAGTTCTTC.

This clonotype appeared a few times. The chain has TRBV20-1 and TRBJ1-5; possibly TRBD1 for D (6 bases). Germline loops: CDR1 DFQATT, CDR2 SNEGSKA (reference sequence). Trimming removed 1 base at V and 1 base at J, with 14 bases between. This CDR3 is 16 amino acids long. CDR3 sequence reads: CSARAGGGWSNQPQHF. The CDR3 nucleotides read TGCAGTGCTAGAGCCGGGGGGGGCTGGAGCAATCAGCCCCAGCATTTT.

This clonotype occurred many times. The chain links TRBV28 to TRBJ2-5; D is unresolved. The CDR3 is 12 amino acids. Germline V gene lookup returns CDR1 MDHEN and CDR2 SYDVKM. V gave up 6 bases and J gave up 1 base, with 6 bases separating them. The CDR3 region is CASRQVQETQYF. In DNA, the CDR3 is TGTGCCAGCAGGCAGGTCCAAGAGACCCAGTACTTC.

There are a few counts of this clonotype. The V call is TRBV5-1, the J call TRBJ2-1; 9 positions match TRBD2. After removal of 1 base from V and 10 bases from J, the junction contained 12 bases not matched to a gene. Germline CDR1 and CDR2: SGHRS and YFSETQ. The CDR3 totals 16 residues. Here the CDR3 reads CASSLLPLAGAGEQFF. Here the CDR3 DNA reads TGCGCCAGCAGCTTGTTGCCTTTAGCGGGAGCTGGCGAGCAGTTCTTC.

The genes are TRBV24-1 and TRBJ2-3; TRBD1 matches at 7 bases. J lost 4 bases, V lost 2 bases, and 5 bases had no gene match. The V gene's germline CDR1 is KGHDR and CDR2 SFDVKD. The CDR3 length is 15 residues. CDR3 in DNA: TGTGCCACCAGTGATTACCGGGACAGATCAGATACGCAGTATTTT. Residues: CATSDYRDRSDTQYF.

About this clonotype itself: Germline is not matched at one junction end, which may reflect a read error. The chain has TRBV7-2 and TRBJ1-1; D gene uncertain. This CDR3 contains 14 residues. CDR1 and CDR2 (germline): SGHTA, FQGNSA. DNA for the CDR3: TGTGCCAGCAGCTTAGGACTTACGAACACTGAAGCTTCCTTT. It yields the protein CASSLGLTNTEASF.

The V and J genes are TRBV30 and TRBJ2-1; TRBD2 matches 7 bases. The CDR3 runs to 17 residues. V shed 2 bases and J 0 bases; nucleotides not matched to a gene: 10. Germline CDR1 is GTSNPN and CDR2 is SVGIG (reference sequence). CDR3: CAWSSLAEGSSYNEQFF. The CDR3 nucleotides read TGTGCCTGGAGTTCCCTAGCGGAGGGAAGCTCCTACAATGAGCAGTTCTTC.

This clonotype was recorded a few times. The J gene is TRBJ1-1, the V gene TRBV18, with 12 positions matching TRBD1. The germline CDR1 and CDR2 sequences are KGHSH and LQKENI. J gave up 3 bases and V 1 base, and 6 bases lay outside the gene matches. The CDR3 contains 17 residues. The DNA for the CDR3 is TGTGCCAGCTCACCACGGGGGACAGGGGGCGCGGACACTGAAGCTTTCTTT. Its protein product is CASSPRGTGGADTEAFF.

At least ten counts were recorded for this clonotype. This chain joins TRBV7-6 and TRBJ2-7, with 8 bases fitting TRBD2. V shed 5 bases and J 0 bases; nucleotides not matched to a gene: 15. Germline CDR1 SGHVS, CDR2 FNYEAQ. This CDR3 has 18 residues. CDR3 loop: CASSPGPGGRTSSYEQYF. CDR3 nucleotides: TGTGCCAGCAGCCCTGGTCCGGGGGGGAGAACTAGCTCCTACGAGCAGTACTTC.

This clonotype was counted at least ten times. Here the CDR3 DNA reads TGTGCCAGCGTCCTAATCCCTTCTGGGGACACTGAAGCTTTCTTT. Protein: CASVLIPSGDTEAFF. This sequence joins TRBV6-1 and TRBJ1-1, with D uncertain. Looked up from germline, CDR1 is MNHNS and CDR2 is SASEGT. V was shortened by 8 bases and J by 3 bases, with 19 bases between the two germline ends. The CDR3 consists of 15 residues.

Many counts were recorded for this clonotype. The J gene is TRBJ2-1, the V gene TRBV20-1, with 9 bases identical to TRBD2. The germline gives CDR1 DFQATT, CDR2 SNEGSKA (reference sequence). V lost 3 bases and J lost 6; bases outside the gene matches: 3. The CDR3 consists of 13 residues. The CDR3 is CSARSSGGNEQFF. The CDR3 coding sequence is TGCAGTGCTAGGAGTAGCGGGGGCAATGAGCAGTTCTTC.

This clonotype was counted only a few times. CDR3 in amino acids: CAITALWGPFQKPTYYGYTF. Here the CDR3 DNA reads TGTGCCATCACCGCCTTGTGGGGGCCATTCCAGAAGCCCACTTACTATGGCTACACCTTC. The chain joins TRBV10-3 to TRBJ1-2; D possibly corresponds to TRBD1 (6 bases). This CDR3 comprises 20 residues. Germline loops: CDR1 ENHRY, CDR2 SYGVKD. The V gene lost 7 bases and the J gene lost 3 bases, with 33 bases spanning the gap.

The chain has TRBV20-1 and TRBJ2-2; 8 bases line up with TRBD1. V shed 0 bases, J shed 5 bases, and the junction held 11 bases outside the gene matches. Per germline, CDR1 DFQATT and CDR2 SNEGSKA (reference sequence). The CDR3 is 17 amino acids. The CDR3 is CSARDGDQGAWTGELFF. The CDR3 bases are TGCAGTGCTAGAGATGGCGATCAGGGGGCTTGGACCGGGGAGCTGTTTTTT.

This clonotype came up many times. The CDR3 protein is CASGRQAVGYEQYF. The CDR3 DNA is TGTGCCAGCGGGCGTCAAGCTGTCGGCTACGAGCAGTACTTC. The chain links TRBV28 to TRBJ2-7, with D unclear. The CDR3 has 14 residues. Looked up from germline, CDR1 is MDHEN and CDR2 is SYDVKM. The germline V and J ends were trimmed by 8 bases and 3 bases, with 17 bases remaining between them.

Only a few counts were recorded for this clonotype. The chain carries TRBV19 and TRBJ1-6; D possibly corresponds to TRBD1 (5 bases). Trimming left V 5 bases short and J 6 bases short, with 11 bases between. The germline V gene has CDR1 LNHDA and CDR2 SQIVND (reference sequence). The CDR3 is 14 amino acids. Here the CDR3 DNA reads TGTGCCAGTAGTGACCCAGACAGTAATTCACCCCTCCACTTT. It yields the protein CASSDPDSNSPLHF.

The table lists this clonotype with many counts. V gene TRBV12-3 or TRBV12-4 combines with J gene TRBJ2-3, with 12 bases aligning to TRBD2. The CDR3 is 16 residues long. V was clipped by 3 bases and J by 3 bases; unmatched bases: 4. CDR3 region: CASSFGLAGLTDTQYF. The CDR3 DNA reads as TGTGCCAGCAGTTTCGGACTAGCGGGGCTGACAGATACGCAGTATTTT.

With respect to this clonotype: A read error may be the cause here, since a much bigger clone is one base away. The conserved phenylalanine or tryptophan normally closing the CDR3 is absent here, so this likely arose from a read error. The chain recombines TRBV7-2 with TRBJ2-6; no reliable D call. The germline V gene encodes CDR1 SGHTA and CDR2 FQGNSA. With 0 bases removed from V and 1 base from J, the gap between germline ends came to 7 bases. The CDR3 is 16 amino acids. The CDR3 sequence: CASSLASESGANVLTS. The CDR3 bases are TGTGCCAGCAGCTTAGCTTCCGAATCTGGGGCCAACGTCCTGACTTCC.

At least ten counts were recorded for this clonotype. The rearrangement links TRBV12-3 or TRBV12-4 to TRBJ2-7; 14 bases agree with TRBD2. This CDR3 region has 17 residues. V trimming: 1 base; J trimming: 0 bases; junction bases outside the gene matches: 2. This CDR3 reads CASSLGGLAGVSYEQYF. CDR3 bases: TGTGCCAGCAGTTTAGGGGGACTAGCGGGAGTCTCCTACGAGCAGTACTTC.

This clonotype was recorded a few times. The chain joins TRBV19 to TRBJ2-2; 7 bases map to TRBD1. The germline gives CDR1 LNHDA, CDR2 SQIVND (reference sequence). V lost 2 bases, J lost 0 bases, and 0 bases stayed unmatched. This CDR3 is 15 amino acids long. The CDR3, as DNA: TGTGCCAGTAGTATACAGGGGGCGAACACCGGGGAGCTGTTTTTT. This gives the protein CASSIQGANTGELFF.

The gene calls are TRBV25-1 and TRBJ2-1; TRBD2 might be the D (5 bases). The CDR3 totals 14 residues. Looked up from germline, CDR1 is MGHDK and CDR2 is SYGVNS. V lost 5 bases and J 7 bases, leaving 15 bases between the germline ends. The CDR3 here is CASSPRTGVNEQFF. The CDR3, as DNA: TGTGCCAGCAGTCCGCGGACCGGGGTGAATGAGCAGTTCTTC.

This clonotype has more than one count but fewer than ten. V is TRBV6-1 and J is TRBJ2-2, with TRBD2 as a possible D gene (5 bases). The CDR3 runs 13 residues. CDR1 is MNHNS and CDR2 is SASEGT in the germline V gene. Trimming took off 7 bases at V and 6 bases at J, with 12 bases between the two ends. The chain's CDR3 is CASIRGWPGELFF. The DNA of the CDR3 is TGTGCCAGCATCCGGGGTTGGCCCGGGGAGCTGTTTTTT.

Many counts were recorded for this clonotype. The chain is built from TRBV28 and TRBJ1-1; TRBD1 matches at 10 bases. The CDR3 has 15 residues. CDR1 is MDHEN and CDR2 is SYDVKM in the germline V gene. J lost 2 bases, V lost 5 bases, and 5 bases had no gene match. As DNA, the CDR3 is TGTGCCAGCAGTGTGACAGGGGGCCTTAACACTGAAGCTTTCTTT. This encodes CASSVTGGLNTEAFF.

In its sample, this clonotype was seen many times. This chain connects TRBV6-1 to TRBJ1-1; the D gene is possibly TRBD1 (6 bases). The CDR3 totals 13 residues. V dropped 6 bases and J dropped 6 bases, with 14 bases sitting between them. CDR1 and CDR2 from the germline V gene are MNHNS and SASEGT. As DNA, the CDR3 is TGTGCCAGCAGGGAGGGGGGGCTCCCTGAAGCTTTCTTT. Translated, it gives CASREGGLPEAFF.

This clonotype was observed at least ten times. The genes are TRBV24-1 and TRBJ2-3, with a tentative D call TRBD2 (5 bases). This CDR3 is built from 15 residues. Germline assignment: CDR1 KGHDR and CDR2 SFDVKD. Trimming took 5 bases from V and 3 from J, leaving 14 bases between them. The CDR3 DNA reads as TGTGCCACCAGTGTCGGGGTGGGATGGACAGATACGCAGTATTTT. This sequence encodes CATSVGVGWTDTQYF.

The chain carries TRBV3-1 and TRBJ2-1, with no clear D. CDR3 size: 13 residues. The V gene lost 3 bases and the J gene lost 4 bases, with 7 bases spanning the gap. Germline V gene data show CDR1 as LGHDT and CDR2 as YNNKEL (reference sequence). CDR3 sequence reads: CASSHGEYNEQFF. In DNA form, the CDR3 reads TGTGCCAGCAGCCATGGAGAATACAATGAGCAGTTCTTC.

This clonotype came up a few times. The V call is TRBV7-9, the J call TRBJ1-2; no clear D. V was clipped by 5 bases and J by 8 bases, with 12 bases between them. Per the germline V gene, CDR1 is SEHNR and CDR2 is FQNEAQ (reference sequence). CDR3 size: 12 residues. The CDR3 bases are TGTGCCAGCAGCCCAGTCGTCCCGGGCTACACCTTC. Translated: CASSPVVPGYTF.